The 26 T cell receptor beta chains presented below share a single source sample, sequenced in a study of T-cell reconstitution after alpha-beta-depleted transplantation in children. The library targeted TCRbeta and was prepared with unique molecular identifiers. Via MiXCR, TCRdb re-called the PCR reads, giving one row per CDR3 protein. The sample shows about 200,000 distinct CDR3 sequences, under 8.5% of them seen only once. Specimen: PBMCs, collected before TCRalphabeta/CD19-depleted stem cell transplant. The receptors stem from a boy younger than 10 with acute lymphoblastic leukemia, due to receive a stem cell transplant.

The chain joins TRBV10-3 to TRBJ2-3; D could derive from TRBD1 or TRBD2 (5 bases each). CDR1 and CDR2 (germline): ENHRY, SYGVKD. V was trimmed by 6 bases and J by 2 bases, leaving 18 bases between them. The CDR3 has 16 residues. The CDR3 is CAIRPDAGGYTDTQYF. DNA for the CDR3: TGTGCCATCAGGCCGGACGCTGGGGGTTACACAGATACGCAGTATTTT.

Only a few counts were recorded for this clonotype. The CDR3 loop is CASSLGGFSHTEAFF. The CDR3 DNA sequence: TGTGCCAGCAGTTTAGGAGGGTTTAGTCACACTGAAGCTTTCTTT. V is TRBV12-3 or TRBV12-4 and J is TRBJ1-1; D gene uncertain. This CDR3 has 15 residues. V lost 1 base, J lost 3 bases, and 12 bases lay in between.

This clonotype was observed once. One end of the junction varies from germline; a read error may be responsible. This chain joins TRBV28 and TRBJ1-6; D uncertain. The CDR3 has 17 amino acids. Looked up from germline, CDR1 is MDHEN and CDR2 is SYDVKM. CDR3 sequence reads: CANSELGKGRVNSPLHF. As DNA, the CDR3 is TGTGCCAACAGTGAGCTAGGGAAGGGCCGGGTTAATTCACCCCTCCACTTT.

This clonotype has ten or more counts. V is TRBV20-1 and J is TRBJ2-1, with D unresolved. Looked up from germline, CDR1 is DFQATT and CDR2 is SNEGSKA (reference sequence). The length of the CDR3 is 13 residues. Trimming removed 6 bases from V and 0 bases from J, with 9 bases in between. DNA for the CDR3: TGCAGTGCAAAGACTGGCTCCTACAATGAGCAGTTCTTC. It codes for CSAKTGSYNEQFF.

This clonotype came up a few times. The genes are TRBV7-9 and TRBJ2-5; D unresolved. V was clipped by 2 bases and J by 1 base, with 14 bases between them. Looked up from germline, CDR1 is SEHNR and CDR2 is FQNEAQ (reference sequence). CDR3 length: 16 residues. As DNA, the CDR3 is TGTGCCAGCAGCTTACGGGCCCCGGGCTTCCAAGAGACCCAGTACTTC. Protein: CASSLRAPGFQETQYF.

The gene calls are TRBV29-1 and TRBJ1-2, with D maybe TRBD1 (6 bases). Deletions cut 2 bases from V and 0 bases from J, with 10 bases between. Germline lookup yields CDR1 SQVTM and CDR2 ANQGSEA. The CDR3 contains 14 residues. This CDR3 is CSVELRTANYGYTF. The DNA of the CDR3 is TGCAGCGTTGAACTCAGGACAGCTAACTATGGCTACACCTTC.

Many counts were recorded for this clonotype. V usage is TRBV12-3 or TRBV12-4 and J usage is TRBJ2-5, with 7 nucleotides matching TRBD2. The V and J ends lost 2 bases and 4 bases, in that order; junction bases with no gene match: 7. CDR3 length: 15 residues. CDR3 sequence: CASSLSGAGGETQYF. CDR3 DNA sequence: TGTGCCAGCAGTTTAAGCGGGGCCGGGGGAGAGACCCAGTACTTC.

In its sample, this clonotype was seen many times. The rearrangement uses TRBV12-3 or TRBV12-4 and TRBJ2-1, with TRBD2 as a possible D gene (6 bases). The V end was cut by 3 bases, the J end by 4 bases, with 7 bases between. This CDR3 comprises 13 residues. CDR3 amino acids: CASSFLAYNEQFF. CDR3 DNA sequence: TGTGCCAGCAGTTTCCTAGCGTACAATGAGCAGTTCTTC.

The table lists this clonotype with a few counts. CDR3 DNA sequence: TGTGCCAGCTCACCAGGGACAGGGGCTCAGCCCCAGCATTTT. Translating it yields CASSPGTGAQPQHF. The J gene is TRBJ1-5, the V gene TRBV18; 10 positions agree with TRBD1. There are 14 residues in the CDR3. V was pared by 2 bases and J by 6 bases, with 1 base of the junction left unmatched. Germline CDR1 is KGHSH and CDR2 is LQKENI.

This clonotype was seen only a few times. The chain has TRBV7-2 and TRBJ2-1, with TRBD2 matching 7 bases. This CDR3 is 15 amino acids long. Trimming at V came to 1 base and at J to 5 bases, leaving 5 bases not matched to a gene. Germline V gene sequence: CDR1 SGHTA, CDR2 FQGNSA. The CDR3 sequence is CASSLVAGADNEQFF. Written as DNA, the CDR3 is TGTGCCAGCAGCTTAGTCGCGGGAGCCGACAATGAGCAGTTCTTC.

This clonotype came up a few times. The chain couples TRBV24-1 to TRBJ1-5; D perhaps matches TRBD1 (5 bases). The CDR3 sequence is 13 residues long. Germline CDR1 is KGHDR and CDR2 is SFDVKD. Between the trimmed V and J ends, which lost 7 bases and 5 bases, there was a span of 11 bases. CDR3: CATRMTEDQPQHF. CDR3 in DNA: TGTGCCACCAGGATGACAGAAGATCAGCCCCAGCATTTT.

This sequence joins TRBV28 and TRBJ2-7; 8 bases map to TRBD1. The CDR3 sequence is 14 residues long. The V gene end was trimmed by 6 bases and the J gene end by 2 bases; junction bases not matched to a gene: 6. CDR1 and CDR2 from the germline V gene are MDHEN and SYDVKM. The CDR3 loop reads CASRTRDRPYEQYF. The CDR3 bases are TGTGCCAGCAGGACCCGGGACAGGCCCTACGAGCAGTACTTC.

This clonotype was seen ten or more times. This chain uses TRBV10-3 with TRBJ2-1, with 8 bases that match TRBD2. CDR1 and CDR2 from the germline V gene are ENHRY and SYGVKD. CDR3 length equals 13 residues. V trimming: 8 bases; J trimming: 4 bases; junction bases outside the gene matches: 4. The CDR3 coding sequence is TGTGCCATCCATAGCGGGAAGTACAATGAGCAGTTCTTC. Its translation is CAIHSGKYNEQFF.

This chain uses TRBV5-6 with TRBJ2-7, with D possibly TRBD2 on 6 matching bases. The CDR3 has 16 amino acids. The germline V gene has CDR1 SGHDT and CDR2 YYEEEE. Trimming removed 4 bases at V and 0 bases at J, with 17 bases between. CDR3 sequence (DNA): TGTGCCAGCAGCAGCGGACTACTCGGAAACTCCTACGAGCAGTACTTC. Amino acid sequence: CASSSGLLGNSYEQYF.

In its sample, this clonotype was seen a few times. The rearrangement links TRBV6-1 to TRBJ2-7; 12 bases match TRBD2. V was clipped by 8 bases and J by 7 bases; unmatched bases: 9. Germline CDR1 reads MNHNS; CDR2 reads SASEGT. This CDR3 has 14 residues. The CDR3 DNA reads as TGTGCCAGCTCGACTAGCGGGGGACCGGGGGAGCAGTACTTC. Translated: CASSTSGGPGEQYF.

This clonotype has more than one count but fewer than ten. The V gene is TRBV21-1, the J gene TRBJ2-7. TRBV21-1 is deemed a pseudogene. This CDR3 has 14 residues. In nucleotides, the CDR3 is TGTGCCAGCAGCAAAAAGGCGTCCTCCTACGAGCAGTACTTC. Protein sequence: CASSKKASSYEQYF.

CDR3 in amino acids: CATRGRGGETQYF. DNA of the CDR3: TGTGCCACCAGAGGACGGGGGGGAGAGACCCAGTACTTC. The chain joins TRBV24-1 to TRBJ2-5, with TRBD2 identical over 8 bases. This CDR3 comprises 13 residues. J gave up 4 bases and V 7 bases, and 4 bases lay outside the gene matches. The V gene's germline CDR1 is KGHDR and CDR2 SFDVKD.

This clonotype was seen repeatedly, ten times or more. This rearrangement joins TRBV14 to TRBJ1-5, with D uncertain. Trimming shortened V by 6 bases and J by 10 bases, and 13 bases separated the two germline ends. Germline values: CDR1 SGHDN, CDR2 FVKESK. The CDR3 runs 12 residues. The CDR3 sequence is CASSPRYGPQHF. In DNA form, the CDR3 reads TGTGCCAGCAGTCCGAGGTATGGTCCCCAGCATTTT.

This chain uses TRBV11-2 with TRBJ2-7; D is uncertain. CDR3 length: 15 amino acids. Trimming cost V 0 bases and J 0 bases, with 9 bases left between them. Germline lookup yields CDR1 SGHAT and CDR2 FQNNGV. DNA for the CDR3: TGTGCCAGCAGCTTAGATGCCGCTCTCTCCTACGAGCAGTACTTC. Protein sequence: CASSLDAALSYEQYF. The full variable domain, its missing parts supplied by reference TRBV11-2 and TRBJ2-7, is EAGVAQSPRYKIIEKRQSVAFWCNPISGHATLYWYQQILGQGPKLLIQFQNNGVVDDSQLPKDRFSAERLKGVDSTLKIQPAKLEDSAVYLCASSLDAALSYEQYFGPGTRLTVT.

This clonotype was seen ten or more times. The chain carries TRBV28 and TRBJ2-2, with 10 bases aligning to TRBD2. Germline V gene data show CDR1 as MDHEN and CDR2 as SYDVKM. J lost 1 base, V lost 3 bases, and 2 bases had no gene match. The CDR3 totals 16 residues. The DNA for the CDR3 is TGTGCCAGCAGTTTGAGGACTAGCGGGAACACCGGGGAGCTGTTTTTT. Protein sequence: CASSLRTSGNTGELFF. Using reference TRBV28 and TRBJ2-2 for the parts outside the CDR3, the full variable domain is DVKVTQSSRYLVKRTGEKVFLECVQDMDHENMFWYRQDPGLGLRLIYFSYDVKMKEKGDIPEGYSVSREKKERFSLILESASTNQTSMYLCASSLRTSGNTGELFFGEGSRLTVL.

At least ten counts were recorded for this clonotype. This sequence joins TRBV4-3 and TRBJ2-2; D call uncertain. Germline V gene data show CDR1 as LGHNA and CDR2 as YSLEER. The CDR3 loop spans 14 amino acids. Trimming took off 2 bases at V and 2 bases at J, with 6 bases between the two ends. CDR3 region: CASSQMGNTGELFF. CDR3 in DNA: TGCGCCAGCAGCCAAATGGGTAACACCGGGGAGCTGTTTTTT.

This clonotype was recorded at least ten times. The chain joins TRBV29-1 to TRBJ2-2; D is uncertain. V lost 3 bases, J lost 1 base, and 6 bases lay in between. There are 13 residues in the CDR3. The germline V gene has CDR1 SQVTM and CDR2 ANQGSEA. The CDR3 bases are TGCAGCGTTGACACCGGGAACACCGGGGAGCTGTTTTTT. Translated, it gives CSVDTGNTGELFF.

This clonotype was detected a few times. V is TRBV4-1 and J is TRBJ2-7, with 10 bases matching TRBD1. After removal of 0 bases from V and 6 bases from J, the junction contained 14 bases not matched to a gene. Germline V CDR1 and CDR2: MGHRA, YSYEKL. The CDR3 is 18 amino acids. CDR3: CASSQDIQTGGLSREQYF. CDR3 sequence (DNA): TGCGCCAGCAGCCAAGATATCCAGACAGGGGGCTTGAGCCGCGAGCAGTACTTC.

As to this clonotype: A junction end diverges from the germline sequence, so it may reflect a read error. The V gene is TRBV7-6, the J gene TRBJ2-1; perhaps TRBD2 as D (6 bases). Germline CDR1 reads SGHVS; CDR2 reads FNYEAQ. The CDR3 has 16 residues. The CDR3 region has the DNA TGTGCCAGCAGCCTCTACCTGGGGGGTGGGTTCAATGAGCATTTCTTC. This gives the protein CASSLYLGGGFNEHFF.

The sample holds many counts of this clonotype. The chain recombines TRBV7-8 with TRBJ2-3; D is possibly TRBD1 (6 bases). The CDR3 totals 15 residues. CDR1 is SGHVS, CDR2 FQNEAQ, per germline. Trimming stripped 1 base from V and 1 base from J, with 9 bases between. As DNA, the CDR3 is TGTGCCAGCAGCTTAGGGACAGCACGCACAGATACGCAGTATTTT. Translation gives CASSLGTARTDTQYF.

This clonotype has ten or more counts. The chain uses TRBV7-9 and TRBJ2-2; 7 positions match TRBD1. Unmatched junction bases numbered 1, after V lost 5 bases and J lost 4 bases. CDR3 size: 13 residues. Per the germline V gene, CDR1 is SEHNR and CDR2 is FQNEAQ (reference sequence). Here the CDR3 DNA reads TGTGCCAGCAGCGGGACAGTCACCGGGGAGCTGTTTTTT. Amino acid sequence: CASSGTVTGELFF.